This entry lists 32 T cell receptor beta chains sequenced from one sample in a study of cytomegalovirus exposure and HLA in healthy donors (dated by TCRdb to 2016 to 2017). Library preparation used the immunoSEQ multiplex PCR assay. For the multiplex PCR, a mixture combining 60 forward primers for TCR Vbeta segments and 13 reverse primers for TCR Jbeta segments was used. Here the immuneACCESS table is served through TCRdb, limited to in-frame sequences with V and J called. Missing clones are a known gap in these copies; in checked studies unresolved V genes cover under half, and the rest lacks a known reason. Across this sample there are 90,000 to 140,000 clones, with about 70% seen only once. The leading ten clones occupy roughly 3% of the sample. The sequencing input was PBMCs. The receptors come from a man between 25 and 39 years old in good health and CMV-seronegative.

The chain combines TRBV4-2 with TRBJ2-1, with TRBD2 identical over 15 bases. V lost 6 bases to trimming and J lost 7 bases; unmatched junction nucleotides: 7. Germline CDR1 reads LGHNA; CDR2 reads YNFKEQ. This CDR3 is built from 16 residues. Written as DNA, the CDR3 is TGTGCCAGCAGTCCGCCGGGACTAGCGGGAGGTAATGAGCAGTTCTTC. Translation: CASSPPGLAGGNEQFF.

The chain recombines TRBV5-4 with TRBJ2-7; D not certain. From germline, CDR1 is SGHNT and CDR2 YYREEE (reference sequence). The CDR3 has 13 residues. Trimming cost V 0 bases and J 2 bases, with 6 bases left between them. The CDR3 sequence is CASSLGLTYEQYF. CDR3 DNA: TGTGCCAGCAGCTTGGGGCTGACCTACGAGCAGTACTTC.

The V and J genes are TRBV7-9 and TRBJ2-1, with D tentatively TRBD1 (7 bases). Germline CDR1 SEHNR, CDR2 FQNEAQ (reference sequence). This CDR3 region has 14 residues. Between the trimmed V and J ends, which lost 3 bases and 7 bases, there was a span of 13 bases. The CDR3 DNA is TGTGCCAGCAGCTTGTTGACAGGGAGGAATGAGCAGTTCTTC. Amino acid sequence: CASSLLTGRNEQFF.

This chain connects TRBV13 to TRBJ1-1; D ambiguous. The germline V and J ends were trimmed by 7 bases and 0 bases, with 9 bases remaining between them. CDR1 is PRHDT, CDR2 FYEKMQ, per germline (reference sequence). The CDR3 totals 13 residues. Here the CDR3 DNA reads TGTGCCAGCACGATCGGGGTGAACACTGAAGCTTTCTTT. This sequence encodes CASTIGVNTEAFF.

This chain connects TRBV14 to TRBJ2-3, with 10 bases identical to TRBD1. The germline V gene has CDR1 SGHDN and CDR2 FVKESK. J was trimmed by 3 bases and V by 2 bases; bases with no gene match: 8. This CDR3 has 17 amino acids. The CDR3: CASSQHLGQGGTDTQYF. The CDR3 nucleotides are TGTGCCAGCAGCCAACACCTTGGACAGGGGGGGACAGATACGCAGTATTTT.

J is TRBJ2-7 and V is TRBV4-3; TRBD2 matches 11 bases. CDR1 is LGHNA, CDR2 YSLEER, per germline. There are 15 residues in the CDR3. J lost 6 bases, V lost 3 bases, and 7 bases had no gene match. CDR3 residues: CASSHYSGRVGEQYF. CDR3 in DNA: TGCGCCAGCAGCCACTATAGCGGGAGGGTAGGCGAGCAGTACTTC.

The chain is built from TRBV27 and TRBJ1-5; D is uncertain. This CDR3 has 16 residues. V was pared by 3 bases and J by 5 bases, with 17 bases between. The germline V gene encodes CDR1 MNHEY and CDR2 SMNVEV (reference sequence). The CDR3 sequence: CASSLGGITGYQPQHF. For the CDR3, the DNA is TGTGCCAGCAGTTTGGGAGGTATCACGGGATATCAGCCCCAGCATTTT.

The sample holds one count of this clone. The chain carries TRBV5-1 and TRBJ1-2; D is possibly TRBD1 (5 bases). This CDR3 has 15 amino acids. Germline V gene data show CDR1 as SGHRS and CDR2 as YFSETQ. V was shortened by 0 bases and J by 6 bases, with 15 bases between the two germline ends. The CDR3 DNA reads TGCGCCAGCAGCTTGGAAGACCAGGGTCGGGATGGCTACACCTTC. Translated: CASSLEDQGRDGYTF. The full variable domain, in which reference TRBV5-1 and TRBJ1-2 provide the parts outside the CDR3, is KAGVTQTPRYLIKTRGQQVTLSCSPISGHRSVSWYQQTPGQGLQFLFEYFSETQRNKGNFPGRFSGRQFSNSRSEMNVSTLELGDSALYLCASSLEDQGRDGYTFGSGTRLTVV.

The CDR3 sequence is CASSLSGVGIQYF. CDR3 coding DNA: TGTGCCAGCAGTTTATCAGGGGTGGGCATTCAGTACTTC. V and J are TRBV28 and TRBJ2-4; TRBD1 might be the D (6 bases). The V end was cut by 1 base, the J end by 9 bases, with 10 bases between. The CDR3 extends over 13 amino acids. The germline CDR1 and CDR2 sequences are MDHEN and SYDVKM. Drawing the rest from reference TRBV28 and TRBJ2-4, the complete variable domain is DVKVTQSSRYLVKRTGEKVFLECVQDMDHENMFWYRQDPGLGLRLIYFSYDVKMKEKGDIPEGYSVSREKKERFSLILESASTNQTSMYLCASSLSGVGIQYFGAGTRLSVL.

The chain recombines TRBV28 with TRBJ2-7, with TRBD1 matching 8 bases. From germline, CDR1 is MDHEN and CDR2 SYDVKM. With 3 bases clipped from V and 5 bases from J, the junction kept 6 bases outside the gene matches. The CDR3 spans 14 residues. CDR3 bases: TGTGCCAGCAGTTTGCCCGGACAGGGCGACGAGCAGTACTTC. Residues: CASSLPGQGDEQYF.

The chain uses TRBV27 and TRBJ2-7; TRBD2 agrees at 8 bases. Germline lookup yields CDR1 MNHEY and CDR2 SMNVEV (reference sequence). Trimming removed 6 bases from V and 2 bases from J; junction bases left unmatched: 6. CDR3 length: 14 residues. The DNA for the CDR3 is TGTGCCAGCAGGAATAGCGGGATCCCCTACGAGCAGTACTTC. Translated, it gives CASRNSGIPYEQYF.

This clone came up once. An end of the junction differs from the germline gene, which may be a read error. The chain links TRBV9 to TRBJ2-1, with TRBD1 as a possible D gene (5 bases). In germline, CDR1 is SGDLS, CDR2 YYNGEE. The CDR3 extends over 13 amino acids. The CDR3: CASSYTGQAEQLF. CDR3 in DNA: TGTGCCAGCAGTTACACAGGTCAAGCTGAGCAGCTCTTC.

This clone was found a few times. The rearrangement links TRBV11-3 to TRBJ2-7; the D gene is possibly TRBD1 (6 bases). V lost 2 bases and J 6 bases, leaving 20 bases between the germline ends. Germline CDR1 and CDR2: SGHNT and YENEEA. CDR3 size: 16 residues. The CDR3 here is CASSLYSLGNRAEQYF. The CDR3 bases are TGTGCCAGCAGCTTATACTCCCTAGGGAACAGGGCCGAGCAGTACTTC.

This clone was counted between two and nine times. J is TRBJ2-1 and V is TRBV2; possible D gene TRBD1, 6 bases. Germline values: CDR1 SNHLY, CDR2 FYNNEI. V lost 2 bases, J lost 3 bases, and 8 bases lay in between. CDR3 length: 14 amino acids. As DNA, the CDR3 is TGTGCCAGCAGTGAACGACAGGTCTACAATGAGCAGTTCTTC. Protein product: CASSERQVYNEQFF.

This clone came up once. The rearrangement joins TRBV5-4 to TRBJ2-4; a weak D match, TRBD1 (6 bases). Deletions cut 4 bases from V and 9 bases from J, with 14 bases between. Germline V CDR1 and CDR2: SGHNT, YYREEE (reference sequence). The length of the CDR3 is 13 residues. The CDR3 region has the DNA TGTGCCAGCAGCCCAAGACAGGAAGGCATTCAGTACTTC. The encoded protein is CASSPRQEGIQYF. The variable domain in full, with the rest retrieved from reference TRBV5-4 and TRBJ2-4, is ETGVTQSPTHLIKTRGQQVTLRCSSQSGHNTVSWYQQALGQGPQFIFQYYREEENGRGNFPPRFSGLQFPNYSSELNVNALELDDSALYLCASSPRQEGIQYFGAGTRLSVL.

V gene TRBV27 combines with J gene TRBJ2-1; TRBD2 matches 8 bases. Trimming at V came to 5 bases and at J to 5 bases, leaving 17 bases not matched to a gene. The CDR3 contains 18 residues. Germline V gene sequence: CDR1 MNHEY, CDR2 SMNVEV (reference sequence). The CDR3 nucleotides are TGTGCCAGCAGTCGGGGGGGTGTAGCCGGGACTACAAACAATGAGCAGTTCTTC. It translates to CASSRGGVAGTTNNEQFF.

The rearrangement joins TRBV13 to TRBJ1-4; TRBD1 matches 7 bases. CDR1 PRHDT and CDR2 FYEKMQ come from the germline V gene (reference sequence). This CDR3 is built from 15 residues. Trimming at V came to 5 bases and at J to 5 bases, leaving 8 bases not matched to a gene. The CDR3, as DNA: TGTGCCAGCAGCCCCAGGGGGGCTATCAATGAAAAACTGTTTTTT. Its translation is CASSPRGAINEKLFF. Combining the CDR3 with reference TRBV13 and TRBJ1-4 gives the whole variable domain AAGVIQSPRHLIKEKRETATLKCYPIPRHDTVYWYQQGPGQDPQFLISFYEKMQSDKGSIPDRFSAQQFSDYHSELNMSSLELGDSALYFCASSPRGAINEKLFFGSGTQLSVL.

The chain is built from TRBV4-2 and TRBJ2-3; the D gene is possibly TRBD2 (5 bases). The CDR3 is made up of 15 amino acids. Germline V CDR1 and CDR2: LGHNA, YNFKEQ. Deletions cut 3 bases from V and 6 bases from J, with 16 bases between. CDR3 in DNA: TGTGCCAGCAGCCAGGACCTCCCCGGGGTGGATACGCAGTATTTT. It specifies CASSQDLPGVDTQYF.

The CDR3 sequence is CASSLGVAAGGPGELFF. CDR3 DNA sequence: TGTGCCAGCAGCTTAGGGGTTGCGGCGGGAGGCCCCGGGGAGCTGTTTTTT. The V and J genes are TRBV11-2 and TRBJ2-2; 8 nucleotides line up with TRBD2. The V gene end was trimmed by 1 base and the J gene end by 6 bases; junction bases not matched to a gene: 10. Germline V lookup: CDR1 SGHAT, CDR2 FQNNGV. The CDR3 has 17 amino acids.

This rearrangement joins TRBV29-1 to TRBJ2-3; 7 nucleotides match TRBD1. CDR3 length equals 15 residues. The ends lost 5 bases at V and 5 bases at J; junction bases unmatched: 13. CDR1 and CDR2 (germline): SQVTM, ANQGSEA. The CDR3 bases are TGCAGCGTTAAACTCAGGGGGTGGGGTGTAGATACGCAGTATTTT. This translates into CSVKLRGWGVDTQYF.

On this clone itself: Other DNA sequences in this specimen translate into the identical CDR3. The rearrangement joins TRBV18 to TRBJ1-1; 7 bases line up with TRBD1. The CDR3 sequence is 14 residues long. Germline CDR1 reads KGHSH; CDR2 reads LQKENI. Trimming took 6 bases from V and 1 from J; bases not matched to a gene: 5. Here the CDR3 reads CASSPRTGNTEAFF. DNA for the CDR3: TGTGCCAGCTCTCCTAGGACAGGGAACACTGAAGCTTTCTTT.

The J gene is TRBJ2-7, the V gene TRBV4-3; tentatively, D is TRBD2 (5 bases). V lost 4 bases and J 1 base, leaving 14 bases between the germline ends. Germline V lookup: CDR1 LGHNA, CDR2 YSLEER. The CDR3 covers 15 residues. In DNA form, the CDR3 reads TGCGCCAGCAGCCGGGAGCTCCCCTCTTCCTACGAGCAGTACTTC. This translates into CASSRELPSSYEQYF.

This chain joins TRBV7-2 and TRBJ2-5; maybe TRBD1 (5 bases). This CDR3 is built from 14 residues. Germline V gene data show CDR1 as SGHTA and CDR2 as FQGNSA. V shed 1 base and J shed 4 bases, with 10 bases lying between them. CDR3 amino acids: CASSLVGPRETQYF. The CDR3 DNA is TGTGCCAGCAGCTTAGTGGGGCCACGAGAGACCCAGTACTTC.

The chain is built from TRBV30 and TRBJ1-3; maybe TRBD1 (6 bases). The ends were cut back, 5 bases at V and 0 bases at J, with 11 bases in the middle. The CDR3 extends over 14 amino acids. Per germline, CDR1 GTSNPN and CDR2 SVGIG (reference sequence). The CDR3 loop is CAWATGNSGNTIYF. The CDR3 DNA reads TGTGCCTGGGCCACAGGGAACTCTGGAAACACCATATATTTT.

This rearrangement joins TRBV11-2 to TRBJ1-2; possibly TRBD1 for D (6 bases). V lost 5 bases, J lost 4 bases, and 11 bases lay in between. This CDR3 contains 13 residues. The V gene's germline CDR1 is SGHAT and CDR2 FQNNGV. For the CDR3, the DNA is TGTGCCAGCAGCCCAGGGGCCGGCTATGGCTACACCTTC. This gives the protein CASSPGAGYGYTF.

This clone was seen only once. The chain links TRBV9 to TRBJ2-6, with 8 bases matching TRBD1. The V segment lost 3 bases and the J segment 0 bases; nucleotides outside the gene matches: 8. The CDR3 contains 18 residues. Germline V gene sequence: CDR1 SGDLS, CDR2 YYNGEE. As DNA, the CDR3 is TGTGCCAGCAGCGGCCGGGACAGGTCCCTCTCTGGGGCCAACGTCCTGACTTTC. Its protein product is CASSGRDRSLSGANVLTF. The whole variable domain, remainder taken from reference TRBV9 and TRBJ2-6, is DSGVTQTPKHLITATGQRVTLRCSPRSGDLSVYWYQQSLDQGLQFLIQYYNGEERAKGNILERFSAQQFPDLHSELNLSSLELGDSALYFCASSGRDRSLSGANVLTFGAGSRLTVL.

The chain has TRBV7-2 and TRBJ2-7; 9 positions agree with TRBD2. J was trimmed by 5 bases and V by 1 base; bases with no gene match: 3. The germline gives CDR1 SGHTA, CDR2 FQGNSA. This CDR3 is built from 14 residues. In nucleotides, the CDR3 is TGTGCCAGCAGCTTAGGGACTAGCGTCGACGAGCAGTACTTC. It yields the protein CASSLGTSVDEQYF.

V gene TRBV19 combines with J gene TRBJ2-7, with 11 bases aligning to TRBD2. CDR1 is LNHDA and CDR2 is SQIVND in the germline V gene (reference sequence). The CDR3 runs to 17 residues. J gave up 2 bases and V 2 bases, and 8 bases lay outside the gene matches. DNA for the CDR3: TGTGCCAGTAGTATAAAAGTAGTACTAGCGGGGGCCTACGAGCAGTACTTC. It specifies CASSIKVVLAGAYEQYF.

This clone was counted a few times. The chain has TRBV5-1 and TRBJ2-2, with D perhaps TRBD1 (5 bases). The CDR3 is 15 amino acids. Germline CDR1 SGHRS, CDR2 YFSETQ. V lost 0 bases, J lost 7 bases, and 13 bases lay in between. The CDR3 bases are TGCGCCAGCAGCTTGGGTCTAAGGGGTCACGGGGAGCTGTTTTTT. Its protein is CASSLGLRGHGELFF.

The chain has TRBV29-1 and TRBJ1-1; 7 nucleotides align to TRBD1. Germline CDR1 SQVTM, CDR2 ANQGSEA. The junction had 14 bases not matched to a gene; V was cut back by 7 bases and J by 6 bases. This CDR3 comprises 14 residues. The CDR3 sequence: CSGFAGGGRAEAFF. The CDR3 DNA sequence: TGCAGCGGATTTGCAGGGGGTGGGCGGGCTGAAGCTTTCTTT.

V is TRBV9 and J is TRBJ1-3; 7 bases fit TRBD1. V trimming: 4 bases; J trimming: 4 bases; junction bases outside the gene matches: 5. CDR1 and CDR2 from the germline V gene are SGDLS and YYNGEE. The CDR3 is 14 amino acids. The CDR3 region is CASSPSRGGNTIYF. For the CDR3, the DNA is TGTGCCAGCAGCCCGAGCAGGGGGGGAAACACCATATATTTT.

The chain combines TRBV2 with TRBJ1-5; D gene unclear. Germline V lookup: CDR1 SNHLY, CDR2 FYNNEI. Trimming stripped 3 bases from V and 5 bases from J, with 11 bases between. The CDR3 has 14 residues. The CDR3 sequence: CASSEGSMDQPQHF. CDR3 nucleotide sequence: TGTGCCAGCAGTGAGGGCAGCATGGATCAGCCCCAGCATTTT.